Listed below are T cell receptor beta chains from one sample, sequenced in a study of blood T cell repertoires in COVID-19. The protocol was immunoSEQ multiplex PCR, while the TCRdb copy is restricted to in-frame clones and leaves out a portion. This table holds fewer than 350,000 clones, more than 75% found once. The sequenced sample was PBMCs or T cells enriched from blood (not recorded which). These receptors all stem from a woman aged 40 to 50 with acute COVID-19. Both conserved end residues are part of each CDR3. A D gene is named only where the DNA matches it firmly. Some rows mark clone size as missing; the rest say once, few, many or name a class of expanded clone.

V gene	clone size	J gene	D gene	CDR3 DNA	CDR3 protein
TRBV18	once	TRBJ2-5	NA	TGTGCCAGCTCACCGTCATGGCAGAAAGAGACCCAGTACTTC	CASSPSWQKETQYF
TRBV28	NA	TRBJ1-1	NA	TGTGCCAGCAGTCCCGGGCGGGGCACTGAAGCTTTCTTT	CASSPGRGTEAFF
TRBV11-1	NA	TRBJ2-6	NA	TGTGCCAGCAGCAGAACAATCTCTGGGGCCAACGTCCTGACTTTC	CASSRTISGANVLTF
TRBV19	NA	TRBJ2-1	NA	TGTGCCAGTACCCCCGGGGGACGATTCTACAATGAGCAGTTCTTC	CASTPGGRFYNEQFF
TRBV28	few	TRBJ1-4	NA	TGTGCCAGCAGCAATCCTAATGAAAAACTGTTTTTT	CASSNPNEKLFF
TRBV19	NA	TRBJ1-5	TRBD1	TGTGCCAGTACTCAGGAAACAGGGGGCCTCGGCAATCAGCCCCAGCATTTT	CASTQETGGLGNQPQHF
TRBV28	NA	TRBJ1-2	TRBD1	TGTGCCAGCAGCCTCGGGACAGGGGGCGGCTACACCTTC	CASSLGTGGGYTF
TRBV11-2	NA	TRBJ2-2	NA	TGTGCCAGCAGCCCACAGGGCATCACCGGGGAGCTGTTTTTT	CASSPQGITGELFF
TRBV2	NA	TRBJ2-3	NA	TGTGCCAGCAGTGAGACAGGAACCACAGATACGCAGTATTTT	CASSETGTTDTQYF
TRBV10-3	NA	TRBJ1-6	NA	TGTGCCATCAGTGAGTCGAAAGGGCCAGGGAAGAATTCACCCCTCCACTTT	CAISESKGPGKNSPLHF
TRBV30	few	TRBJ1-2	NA	TGTGCCTGGAGTTTCCAAGGCGGTGGCTACACCTTC	CAWSFQGGGYTF
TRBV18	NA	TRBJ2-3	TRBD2	TGTGCCAGCTCACCACTGGGACTAGCGGGTAGCACAGATACGCAGTATTTT	CASSPLGLAGSTDTQYF
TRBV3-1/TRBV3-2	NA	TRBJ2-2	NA	TGTGCCAGCAGCCAGCTTGGGGGCCGAGGCTCCGGGGAGCTGTTTTTT	CASSQLGGRGSGELFF
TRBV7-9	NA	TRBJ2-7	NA	TGTGCCAGCAGTGCGGGCTCCACCTACGAGCAGTACTTC	CASSAGSTYEQYF
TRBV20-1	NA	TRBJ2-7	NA	TGCAGTGCAACCCAGGGGTTCGAGCAGTACTTC	CSATQGFEQYF
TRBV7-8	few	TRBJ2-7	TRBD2	TGTGCCAGCAGCCGACGCCGCGGGGCTAGCGGGGACAACGAGCAGTACTTC	CASSRRRGASGDNEQYF
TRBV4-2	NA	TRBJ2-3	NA	TGTGCCAGCAGCCAAGTCCCCGGGGAGAGCACAGATACGCAGTATTTT	CASSQVPGESTDTQYF
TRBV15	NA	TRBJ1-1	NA	TGTGCCACCAGCAGAGGTCGCAGGGGTGGGGTTCAAGGGGCCACTGAAGCTTTCTTT	CATSRGRRGGVQGATEAFF
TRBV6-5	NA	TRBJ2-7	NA	TGTGCCAGCAGTTACCTCTACGAGCAGTACTTC	CASSYLYEQYF
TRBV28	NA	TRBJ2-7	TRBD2	TGTGCCAGCAGTAGCGGGAGCGCGCTCTACGAGCAGTACTTC	CASSSGSALYEQYF
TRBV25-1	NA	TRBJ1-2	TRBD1	TGTGCCAGCAGTGCCACCGGGACAGGGTGGAATGGCTACACCTTC	CASSATGTGWNGYTF
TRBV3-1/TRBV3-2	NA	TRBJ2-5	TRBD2	TGTGCCAGCAGCCGACTAGCGGGAGGTGAAGAGACCCAGTACTTC	CASSRLAGGEETQYF
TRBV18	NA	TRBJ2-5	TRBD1	TGTGCCAGCTCACCACCGGGGACAGGGAGGATTGAGACCCAGTACTTC	CASSPPGTGRIETQYF
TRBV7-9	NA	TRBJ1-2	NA	TGTGCCAGCAGCTTAGCGGCAGGGCACTATGGCTACACCTTC	CASSLAAGHYGYTF